Shown below are 20 T cell receptor beta chains from a single sample sequenced in a study of blood T cell repertoires in COVID-19. The table came from immunoSEQ multiplex PCR; TCRdb's copy has only in-frame clones and leaves some out. The sample lists around 69,000 clones; roughly 76% were seen once. Sequencing used peripheral blood. The receptors derive from a woman in her seventies with acute or convalescent COVID-19.

The CDR3 reads CASSDRSGYTF. CDR3 bases: TGTGCCAGCAGTGACAGAAGTGGCTACACCTTC. J is TRBJ1-2 and V is TRBV6-1, with D unresolved. Germline V CDR1 and CDR2: MNHNS, SASEGT. This CDR3 has 11 amino acids. V was cut by 3 bases and J by 7 bases, with 6 bases left in between.

The chain combines TRBV29-1 with TRBJ1-2, with 7 nucleotides matching TRBD1. The CDR3 has 15 residues. With V trimmed by 0 bases and J by 2 bases, 6 bases remained unmatched. The germline V gene encodes CDR1 SQVTM and CDR2 ANQGSEA. CDR3 region: CSVEDRGLRNYGYTF. CDR3 DNA: TGCAGCGTTGAAGATAGGGGGCTTCGAAACTATGGCTACACCTTC.

The chain recombines TRBV4-1 with TRBJ2-1, with 13 bases identical to TRBD2. CDR3 length: 15 residues. The ends lost 4 bases at V and 6 bases at J; junction bases unmatched: 3. Germline CDR1 MGHRA, CDR2 YSYEKL. CDR3 amino acids: CASSRGTSGINEQFF. The CDR3 nucleotides read TGCGCCAGCAGCCGAGGGACTAGCGGGATCAATGAGCAGTTCTTC.

J is TRBJ2-6 and V is TRBV27, with D maybe TRBD2 (5 bases). The CDR3 is made up of 15 amino acids. Per the germline V gene, CDR1 is MNHEY and CDR2 is SMNVEV (reference sequence). V was trimmed by 5 bases and J by 0 bases, leaving 8 bases between them. In DNA, the CDR3 is TGTGCCAGCAGTGACGAGGGCTCTGGGGCCAACGTCCTGACTTTC. This encodes CASSDEGSGANVLTF.

This clone was detected only a few times. The rearrangement uses TRBV28 and TRBJ1-5, with 8 bases identical to TRBD1. This CDR3 is 14 amino acids long. Germline V gene data show CDR1 as MDHEN and CDR2 as SYDVKM. V was clipped by 6 bases and J by 3 bases; unmatched bases: 4. CDR3 in DNA: TGTGCCAGCAGGGACAGGGTATTCAATCAGCCCCAGCATTTT. As protein: CASRDRVFNQPQHF.

The chain combines TRBV4-2 with TRBJ1-3; D possibly corresponds to TRBD1 (5 bases). V dropped 8 bases and J dropped 3 bases, with 17 bases sitting between them. Germline CDR1 LGHNA, CDR2 YNFKEQ. The CDR3 contains 15 residues. CDR3 residues: CASGRDGLLGNTIYF. CDR3 bases: TGTGCCAGCGGGCGGGACGGGCTACTTGGAAACACCATATATTTT.

The chain recombines TRBV18 with TRBJ1-3; 7 bases fit TRBD1. The germline V gene has CDR1 KGHSH and CDR2 LQKENI. The J segment lost 0 bases and the V segment lost 1 base, leaving 9 bases of the junction unmatched. The CDR3 runs to 18 residues. The CDR3 nucleotides read TGTGCCAGCTCACCACGGGCAGGGGGACTGAACTCTGGAAACACCATATATTTT. This encodes CASSPRAGGLNSGNTIYF.

The J gene is TRBJ2-1, the V gene TRBV28; 12 bases are a match to TRBD2. Trimming at V came to 6 bases and at J to 12 bases, leaving 12 bases not matched to a gene. The CDR3 length is 15 residues. Germline V CDR1 and CDR2: MDHEN, SYDVKM. CDR3 sequence (DNA): TGTGCCAGCAGCCCCGGGACTAGCGGGCAACGGGCGCAGTTCTTC. It specifies CASSPGTSGQRAQFF.

V usage is TRBV18 and J usage is TRBJ2-7; 7 bases match TRBD1. V was pared by 3 bases and J by 3 bases, with 8 bases of the junction left unmatched. This CDR3 has 15 residues. Germline V gene lookup returns CDR1 KGHSH and CDR2 LQKENI. This CDR3 is CASSPRQGVSYEQYF. The CDR3 nucleotides are TGTGCCAGCTCACCGCGACAGGGAGTGAGCTACGAGCAGTACTTC.

The V and J genes are TRBV5-1 and TRBJ2-1, with 8 bases lining up with TRBD2. Germline V CDR1 and CDR2: SGHRS, YFSETQ. The CDR3 is made up of 14 amino acids. J was trimmed by 6 bases and V by 9 bases; bases with no gene match: 11. DNA of the CDR3: TGCGCCACGTCCGTAGGACTAGCATTCAATGAGCAGTTCTTC. This encodes CATSVGLAFNEQFF. Full variable domain (rest looked up from reference TRBV5-1 and TRBJ2-1): KAGVTQTPRYLIKTRGQQVTLSCSPISGHRSVSWYQQTPGQGLQFLFEYFSETQRNKGNFPGRFSGRQFSNSRSEMNVSTLELGDSALYLCATSVGLAFNEQFFGPGTRLTVL.

A few counts support this clone. CDR3 protein: CATWRTSGRRSYNEQFF. CDR3 in DNA: TGTGCCACCTGGAGGACTAGCGGGCGTAGATCCTACAATGAGCAGTTCTTC. This chain joins TRBV2 and TRBJ2-1; 11 bases match TRBD2. CDR1 is SNHLY and CDR2 is FYNNEI in the germline V gene. The CDR3 totals 17 residues. V lost 10 bases to trimming and J lost 1 base; unmatched junction nucleotides: 12. Supplemented by reference TRBV2 and TRBJ2-1, the full variable domain reads EPEVTQTPSHQVTQMGQEVILRCVPISNHLYFYWYRQILGQKVEFLVSFYNNEISEKSEIFDDQFSVERPDGSNFTLKIRSTKLEDSAMYFCATWRTSGRRSYNEQFFGPGTRLTVL.

This clone occurred once. The V and J genes are TRBV28 and TRBJ1-2, with D tentatively TRBD1 (6 bases). Germline V gives CDR1 MDHEN, CDR2 SYDVKM. This CDR3 has 14 amino acids. The ends were cut back, 6 bases at V and 4 bases at J, with 15 bases in the middle. As DNA, the CDR3 is TGTGCCAGCAGCCGGGGGGGCACCATCTATGGCTACACCTTC. It is translated as CASSRGGTIYGYTF.

The rearrangement joins TRBV30 to TRBJ1-1, with 7 bases identical to TRBD1. The germline CDR1 and CDR2 sequences are GTSNPN and SVGIG (reference sequence). This CDR3 contains 14 residues. V gave up 4 bases and J gave up 5 bases; unmatched junction bases: 10. The CDR3 sequence: CAWTPDRVGTEAFF. CDR3 sequence (DNA): TGTGCCTGGACCCCAGACAGGGTCGGAACTGAAGCTTTCTTT.

This clone has just one count. The chain recombines TRBV27 with TRBJ2-7, with 12 bases that match TRBD2. With V trimmed by 3 bases and J by 0 bases, 3 bases remained unmatched. CDR3 length equals 16 residues. CDR1 and CDR2 (germline): MNHEY, SMNVEV (reference sequence). In DNA form, the CDR3 reads TGTGCCAGCAGTTTTCGGACTAGCGGGAACTCCTACGAGCAGTACTTC. Translation gives CASSFRTSGNSYEQYF.

The chain combines TRBV28 with TRBJ1-6; 9 bases are a match to TRBD1. This CDR3 is built from 17 residues. V shed 1 base, J shed 6 bases, and the junction held 7 bases outside the gene matches. Germline values: CDR1 MDHEN, CDR2 SYDVKM. CDR3 sequence reads: CASSLYRDRGINSPLHF. The CDR3 DNA is TGTGCCAGCAGTTTATACCGCGACAGGGGGATTAATTCACCCCTCCACTTT.

V and J are TRBV9 and TRBJ1-2; D is perhaps TRBD1 (5 bases). Germline V gives CDR1 SGDLS, CDR2 YYNGEE. V was pared by 2 bases and J by 5 bases, with 19 bases between. The CDR3 is 16 residues long. CDR3 region: CASSVSRTFQGYGYTF. CDR3 DNA: TGTGCCAGCAGCGTCTCCAGGACGTTTCAGGGATATGGCTACACCTTC.

CDR3 DNA sequence: TGTGCCAGCAGTGAGGGGACAGGGGGAAGTAAAGAAGCTTTCTTT. It is translated as CASSEGTGGSKEAFF. The chain links TRBV2 to TRBJ1-1; 11 nucleotides align to TRBD1. The junction had 8 bases not matched to a gene; V was cut back by 3 bases and J by 8 bases. The CDR3 has 15 amino acids. Per germline, CDR1 SNHLY and CDR2 FYNNEI. The entire variable domain, with the rest obtained from reference TRBV2 and TRBJ1-1, is as follows: EPEVTQTPSHQVTQMGQEVILRCVPISNHLYFYWYRQILGQKVEFLVSFYNNEISEKSEIFDDQFSVERPDGSNFTLKIRSTKLEDSAMYFCASSEGTGGSKEAFFGQGTRLTVV.

The chain uses TRBV28 and TRBJ1-1, with 12 bases identical to TRBD1. J was trimmed by 8 bases and V by 6 bases; bases with no gene match: 10. CDR1 is MDHEN, CDR2 SYDVKM, per germline. The CDR3 runs to 15 residues. The CDR3 loop reads CASRTSGTGGFEAFF. As DNA, the CDR3 is TGTGCCAGCAGAACCAGCGGGACAGGGGGCTTCGAAGCTTTCTTT.

V usage is TRBV6-5 and J usage is TRBJ2-1; D ambiguous. The CDR3 runs 11 residues. The germline gives CDR1 MNHEY, CDR2 SVGAGI. Trimming removed 2 bases at V and 10 bases at J, with 6 bases between. CDR3 region: CASSYEWEQFF. The CDR3 nucleotides are TGTGCCAGCAGTTACGAGTGGGAGCAGTTCTTC.

This sequence joins TRBV27 and TRBJ1-1, with D maybe TRBD1 (5 bases). V was trimmed by 5 bases and J by 0 bases, leaving 13 bases between them. The CDR3 runs to 15 residues. Germline assignment: CDR1 MNHEY and CDR2 SMNVEV (reference sequence). The CDR3 sequence is CASSIRTTLNTEAFF. The CDR3 DNA reads as TGTGCCAGCAGTATTCGGACAACCCTGAACACTGAAGCTTTCTTT.